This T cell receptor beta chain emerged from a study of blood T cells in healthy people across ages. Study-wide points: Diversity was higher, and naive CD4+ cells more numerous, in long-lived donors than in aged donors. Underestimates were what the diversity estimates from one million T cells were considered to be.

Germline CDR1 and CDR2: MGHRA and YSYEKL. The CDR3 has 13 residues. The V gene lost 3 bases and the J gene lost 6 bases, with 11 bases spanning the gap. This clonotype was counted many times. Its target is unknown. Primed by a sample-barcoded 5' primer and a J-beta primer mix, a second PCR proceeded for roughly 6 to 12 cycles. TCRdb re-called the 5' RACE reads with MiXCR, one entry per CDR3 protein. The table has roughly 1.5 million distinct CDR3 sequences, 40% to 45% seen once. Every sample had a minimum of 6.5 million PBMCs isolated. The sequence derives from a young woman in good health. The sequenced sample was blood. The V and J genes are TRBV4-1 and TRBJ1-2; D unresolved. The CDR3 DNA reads TGCGCCAGCAGCCATGGATCCCAGGATGGCTACACCTTC. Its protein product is CASSHGSQDGYTF.